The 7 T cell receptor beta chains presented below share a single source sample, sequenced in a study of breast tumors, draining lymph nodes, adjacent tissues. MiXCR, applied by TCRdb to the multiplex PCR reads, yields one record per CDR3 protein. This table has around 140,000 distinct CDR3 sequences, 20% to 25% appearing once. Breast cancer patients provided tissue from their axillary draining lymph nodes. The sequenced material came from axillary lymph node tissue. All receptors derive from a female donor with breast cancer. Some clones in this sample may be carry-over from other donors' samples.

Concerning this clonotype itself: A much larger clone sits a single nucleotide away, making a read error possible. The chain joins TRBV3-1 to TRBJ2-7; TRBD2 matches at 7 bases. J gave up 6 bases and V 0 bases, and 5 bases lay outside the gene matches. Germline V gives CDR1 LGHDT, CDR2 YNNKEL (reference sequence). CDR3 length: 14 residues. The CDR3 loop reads CASSQDLGGSEQYF. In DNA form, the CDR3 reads TGTGCCAGCAGCCAAGATCTCGGGGGGAGCGAGCAGTACTTC.

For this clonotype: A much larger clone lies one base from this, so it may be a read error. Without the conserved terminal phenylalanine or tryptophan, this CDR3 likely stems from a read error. The CDR3 here is CASSIKETQYL. DNA of the CDR3: TGTGCCAGCAGCATCAAAGAGACCCAGTACCTC. The rearrangement joins TRBV5-6 to TRBJ2-5, with D uncertain. CDR1 is SGHDT, CDR2 YYEEEE, per germline. The CDR3 consists of 11 residues. Deletions cut 4 bases from V and 3 bases from J, with 4 bases between.

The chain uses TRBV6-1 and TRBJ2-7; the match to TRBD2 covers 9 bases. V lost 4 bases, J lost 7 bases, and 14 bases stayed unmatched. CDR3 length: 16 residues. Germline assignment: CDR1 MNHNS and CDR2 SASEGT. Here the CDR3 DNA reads TGTGCCAGCAGTGTAGGGAGTAGCGGGAGAATGTGGGAGCAGTACTTC. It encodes CASSVGSSGRMWEQYF.

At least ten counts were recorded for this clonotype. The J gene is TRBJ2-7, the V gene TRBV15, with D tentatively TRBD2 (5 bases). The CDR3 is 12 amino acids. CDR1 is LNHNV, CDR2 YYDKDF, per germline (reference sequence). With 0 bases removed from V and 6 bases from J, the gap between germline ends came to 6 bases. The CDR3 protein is CATSRERGEQYF. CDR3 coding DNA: TGTGCCACCAGCAGAGAACGGGGCGAGCAGTACTTC.

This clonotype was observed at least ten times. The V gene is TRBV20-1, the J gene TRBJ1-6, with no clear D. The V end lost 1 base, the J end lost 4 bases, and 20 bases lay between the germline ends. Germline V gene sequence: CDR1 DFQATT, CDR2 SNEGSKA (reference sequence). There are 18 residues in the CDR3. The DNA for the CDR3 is TGCAGTGCTAGAGGCGCCCCTCAGGACCCGATGTATAATTCACCCCTCCACTTT. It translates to CSARGAPQDPMYNSPLHF.

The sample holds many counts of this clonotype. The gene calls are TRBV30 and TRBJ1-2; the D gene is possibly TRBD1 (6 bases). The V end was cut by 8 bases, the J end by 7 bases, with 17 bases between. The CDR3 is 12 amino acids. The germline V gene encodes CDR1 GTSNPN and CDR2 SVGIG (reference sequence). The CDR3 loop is CARTGGRSGYTF. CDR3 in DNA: TGTGCCCGGACGGGGGGCCGAAGTGGCTACACCTTC.

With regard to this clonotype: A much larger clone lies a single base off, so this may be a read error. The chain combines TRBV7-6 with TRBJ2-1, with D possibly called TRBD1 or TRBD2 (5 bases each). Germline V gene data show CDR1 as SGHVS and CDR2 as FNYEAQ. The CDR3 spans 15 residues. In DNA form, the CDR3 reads TGTGCCAGCAGCTCGGGGCCCAGCTCCTACAATGAGCAGTCCTTC. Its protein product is CASSSGPSSYNEQSF.